This TCR beta chain came from a study of T-cell memory formation after mild COVID-19. The ends were cut back, 5 bases at V and 2 bases at J, with 12 bases in the middle. This CDR3 comprises 14 residues. Per germline, CDR1 SEHNR and CDR2 FQNEAQ (reference sequence). Constant-segment primers and 5'RACE yielded cDNA libraries for TCR alpha and TCR beta, each carrying sample barcodes and UMIs. TCRdb reprocessed the 5' RACE reads via MiXCR and lists one record per CDR3 protein. This table has under 300,000 distinct CDR3 sequences, around 8% appearing once. This receptor was obtained from a man between 18 and 29 years old who had mild COVID-19 (a few samples of this study predate the infection). Cell type and time point are not known. The V call is TRBV7-9, the J call TRBJ1-2, with no clear D. Sequenced sample: PBMCs or a T cell subset sorted from them (not recorded which). CDR3 loop: CASSAPGSNYGYTF. As DNA, the CDR3 is TGTGCCAGCAGCGCCCCCGGGTCAAACTATGGCTACACCTTC.